The 5 T cell receptor beta chains given below trace back to one sample, sequenced in a study of shared clonotypes between healthy human individuals. The protocol was immunoSEQ multiplex PCR, while the TCRdb copy is restricted to in-frame clones and leaves out a portion. The table records 85,000 to 100,000 clones, less than 80% of them present only once. Sequenced sample: memory CD8+ T cells sorted from blood. Subset: CD45RO+ cells pooled with CCR7-negative TemRA cells. These receptors originate from a man aged 30 to 39 in good health.

The chain is built from TRBV27 and TRBJ2-1; TRBD2 matches at 13 bases. This CDR3 contains 15 residues. Germline values: CDR1 MNHEY, CDR2 SMNVEV (reference sequence). The trim removed 5 bases at V and 10 bases at J, leaving 8 bases unmatched. The CDR3 sequence is CASSGTSGISYEQFF. In DNA, the CDR3 is TGTGCCAGCAGTGGGACTAGCGGGATAAGCTACGAGCAGTTCTTC.

With respect to this clone: The sample carries other DNA sequences with the same CDR3. The CDR3 DNA reads as TGTGCCAGCAGCGGTAGCTCCTACGAGCAGTACTTC. Translating gives CASSGSSYEQYF. The chain carries TRBV28 and TRBJ2-7; no reliable D call. V lost 6 bases and J 0 bases, leaving 6 bases between the germline ends. This CDR3 has 12 amino acids. CDR1 is MDHEN and CDR2 is SYDVKM in the germline V gene.

The chain is built from TRBV29-1 and TRBJ2-2, with a tentative D call TRBD1 (6 bases). The V gene lost 6 bases and the J gene lost 1 base, with 9 bases spanning the gap. Germline V gene lookup returns CDR1 SQVTM and CDR2 ANQGSEA. The CDR3 extends over 13 amino acids. This chain's CDR3 is CSVEGVNTGELFF. CDR3 bases: TGCAGCGTCGAGGGGGTGAACACCGGGGAGCTGTTTTTT.

This chain uses TRBV7-6 with TRBJ1-5; 10 positions agree with TRBD1. CDR1 SGHVS and CDR2 FNYEAQ come from the germline V gene. Losses at the gene ends were 5 bases for V and 4 bases for J; bases not matched to a gene: 5. The CDR3 contains 15 residues. The CDR3 region has the DNA TGTGCCAGCAGCCACAGACAGGGGGCAAATCAGCCCCAGCATTTT. This codes for CASSHRQGANQPQHF.

The V call is TRBV7-3, the J call TRBJ2-1; tentatively, D is TRBD1 (6 bases). V gave up 11 bases and J gave up 2 bases, with 16 bases separating them. The germline gives CDR1 SGHTA, CDR2 FQGTGA. The CDR3 spans 14 residues. CDR3 in amino acids: CAEPRGSPYNEQFF. The CDR3 DNA is TGTGCCGAGCCCAGGGGCTCCCCCTACAATGAGCAGTTCTTC.